These 26 T cell receptor beta chains were sequenced from one sample in a study of cytomegalovirus exposure and HLA in healthy donors (dated by TCRdb to 2016 to 2017). Library preparation employed the immunoSEQ multiplex PCR assay. TCRdb took over this immuneACCESS table, retaining in-frame rearrangements with V and J assigned. Such tables are incomplete; in checked studies, under half of the missing clones stem from an unresolved V gene, and the remainder is unexplained. Here the sample has approximately 240,000 clones; about 90% occur a single time. The ten most abundant clones make up 0.8% to 1.2% of the sample. The sequencing sample was made of PBMCs. All receptors derive from a woman between 18 and 29 years old in good health and CMV-seronegative.

V gene TRBV27 combines with J gene TRBJ1-5; D is possibly TRBD1 (5 bases). The germline V gene encodes CDR1 MNHEY and CDR2 SMNVEV (reference sequence). Trimming cost V 2 bases and J 4 bases, with 9 bases left between them. There are 14 residues in the CDR3. CDR3 sequence reads: CASSLSGGNQPQHF. CDR3 nucleotide sequence: TGTGCCAGCAGTTTAAGCGGGGGGAATCAGCCCCAGCATTTT.

This chain joins TRBV19 and TRBJ1-2; D uncertain. The germline V and J ends were trimmed by 7 bases and 4 bases, with 7 bases remaining between them. The CDR3 has 11 residues. The germline gives CDR1 LNHDA, CDR2 SQIVND (reference sequence). The CDR3 bases are TGTGCCAGTAAGTCAGTCTATGGCTACACCTTC. Protein sequence: CASKSVYGYTF.

The rearrangement links TRBV14 to TRBJ2-6, with D possibly being TRBD1 (5 bases). Trimming took off 2 bases at V and 0 bases at J, with 8 bases between the two ends. The CDR3 has 16 amino acids. Germline V lookup: CDR1 SGHDN, CDR2 FVKESK. The CDR3 DNA sequence: TGTGCCAGCAGCCAAATTCAGGGCTCTGGGGCCAACGTCCTGACTTTC. Protein product: CASSQIQGSGANVLTF. The full variable domain, in which reference TRBV14 and TRBJ2-6 provide the parts outside the CDR3, is EAGVTQFPSHSVIEKGQTVTLRCDPISGHDNLYWYRRVMGKEIKFLLHFVKESKQDESGMPNNRFLAERTGGTYSTLKVQPAELEDSGVYFCASSQIQGSGANVLTFGAGSRLTVL.

The chain links TRBV6-5 to TRBJ2-7, with D perhaps TRBD2 (5 bases). Per germline, CDR1 MNHEY and CDR2 SVGAGI. V was shortened by 5 bases and J by 6 bases, with 11 bases between the two germline ends. The CDR3 has 12 amino acids. The chain's CDR3 is CASSAPRGEQYF. The CDR3 nucleotides read TGTGCCAGCAGTGCGCCACGGGGCGAGCAGTACTTC.

The genes are TRBV15 and TRBJ2-1; TRBD1 agrees at 10 bases. The germline gives CDR1 LNHNV, CDR2 YYDKDF (reference sequence). V lost 9 bases to trimming and J lost 0 bases; unmatched junction nucleotides: 2. The CDR3 is made up of 14 amino acids. CDR3 region: CATRTGGSYNEQFF. The CDR3 DNA reads as TGTGCCACGAGGACAGGGGGCTCCTACAATGAGCAGTTCTTC.

V gene TRBV6-5 combines with J gene TRBJ2-7; 10 positions match TRBD1. This CDR3 has 15 residues. Trimming took 6 bases from V and 2 from J; bases not matched to a gene: 7. CDR1 MNHEY and CDR2 SVGAGI come from the germline V gene. The DNA of the CDR3 is TGTGCCAGCAGCCCTGCGGGACAGGGGACCTACGAGCAGTACTTC. Protein product: CASSPAGQGTYEQYF.

This clone was seen a single time. The genes are TRBV25-1 and TRBJ2-5; possibly TRBD1 for D (5 bases). The V gene lost 2 bases and the J gene lost 5 bases, with 9 bases spanning the gap. CDR3 length: 13 amino acids. Germline V gene data show CDR1 as MGHDK and CDR2 as SYGVNS. The CDR3 DNA follows: TGTGCCAGCAGTGAAGTGGGGCTCGAGACCCAGTACTTC. It encodes CASSEVGLETQYF.

The rearrangement uses TRBV5-1 and TRBJ2-1; 7 nucleotides align to TRBD2. With V trimmed by 0 bases and J by 3 bases, 9 bases remained unmatched. CDR1 is SGHRS and CDR2 is YFSETQ in the germline V gene. This CDR3 is built from 17 residues. The CDR3 region is CASSLAASGVLYNEQFF. The CDR3 region has the DNA TGCGCCAGCAGCTTGGCCGCTAGCGGCGTCCTCTACAATGAGCAGTTCTTC.

The V call is TRBV5-1, the J call TRBJ1-1; TRBD1 matches at 8 bases. CDR1 SGHRS and CDR2 YFSETQ come from the germline V gene. J was trimmed by 4 bases and V by 4 bases; bases with no gene match: 12. The CDR3 spans 16 residues. CDR3 sequence reads: CASSPPGGRRSTEAFF. Written as DNA, the CDR3 is TGCGCCAGCAGCCCCCCAGGGGGCAGGAGGAGCACTGAAGCTTTCTTT.

The chain couples TRBV10-2 to TRBJ2-1; 8 bases align to TRBD2. Looked up from germline, CDR1 is WSHSY and CDR2 is SAAADI. J lost 8 bases, V lost 1 base, and 7 bases had no gene match. This CDR3 comprises 15 residues. The CDR3 DNA follows: TGCGCCAGCAGTGAGTGGCGACTAGCGATATATGAGCAGTTCTTC. Residues: CASSEWRLAIYEQFF.

This chain joins TRBV10-1 and TRBJ1-1; TRBD1 matches at 9 bases. CDR1 is WNHNN and CDR2 is SYGVQD in the germline V gene (reference sequence). V shed 4 bases, J shed 6 bases, and the junction held 6 bases outside the gene matches. This CDR3 has 14 amino acids. The CDR3: CASSGTGVGAEAFF. The CDR3 nucleotides are TGCGCCAGCAGTGGGACAGGGGTCGGCGCTGAAGCTTTCTTT.

V is TRBV25-1 and J is TRBJ2-1; TRBD1 agrees at 10 bases. The V and J ends lost 8 bases and 4 bases, in that order; junction bases with no gene match: 5. There are 14 residues in the CDR3. Germline lookup yields CDR1 MGHDK and CDR2 SYGVNS. CDR3 coding DNA: TGTGCCAGCTCCCCGGGACAGGGGTACAATGAGCAGTTCTTC. It codes for CASSPGQGYNEQFF.

This clone was seen once. This chain joins TRBV5-1 and TRBJ1-1; possible D gene TRBD1, 6 bases. V was cut by 4 bases and J by 5 bases, with 18 bases left in between. This CDR3 is 15 amino acids long. The germline V gene has CDR1 SGHRS and CDR2 YFSETQ. CDR3 sequence (DNA): TGCGCCAGCAGCACCCGGGACACGGGTCGAACTGAAGCTTTCTTT. It yields the protein CASSTRDTGRTEAFF.

This chain uses TRBV20-1 with TRBJ2-5; no clear D. This CDR3 region has 11 residues. Germline V CDR1 and CDR2: DFQATT, SNEGSKA (reference sequence). The CDR3 reads CSPRPPGTQYF. The CDR3 DNA is TGCAGCCCTAGACCCCCAGGGACCCAGTACTTC.

The chain joins TRBV7-8 to TRBJ2-5; D perhaps matches TRBD2 (6 bases). This CDR3 is built from 14 residues. V shed 0 bases and J shed 3 bases, with 8 bases lying between them. Germline values: CDR1 SGHVS, CDR2 FQNEAQ. CDR3 nucleotides: TGTGCCAGCAGCTTAGCGGGGACTGAAGAGACCCAGTACTTC. Encoded protein: CASSLAGTEETQYF. The full variable domain, completed using reference TRBV7-8 and TRBJ2-5, is GAGVSQSPRYKVAKRGQDVALRCDPISGHVSLFWYQQALGQGPEFLTYFQNEAQLDKSGLPSDRFFAERPEGSVSTLKIQRTQQEDSAVYLCASSLAGTEETQYFGPGTRLLVL.

The chain couples TRBV5-6 to TRBJ2-1; D possibly corresponds to TRBD2 (5 bases). CDR1 is SGHDT and CDR2 is YYEEEE in the germline V gene. This CDR3 region has 14 residues. Trimming left V 1 base short and J 2 bases short, with 7 bases between. The CDR3 region has the DNA TGTGCCAGCAGCTTGCCAGCGGCCTACAATGAGCAGTTCTTC. Translation gives CASSLPAAYNEQFF.

V is TRBV13 and J is TRBJ2-1, with D tentatively TRBD2 (6 bases). Germline values: CDR1 PRHDT, CDR2 FYEKMQ (reference sequence). The ends were cut back, 5 bases at V and 12 bases at J, with 23 bases in the middle. The CDR3 spans 15 residues. This chain's CDR3 is CASSRAGIPGSGQFF. Written as DNA, the CDR3 is TGTGCCAGCAGCCGGGCGGGGATCCCGGGATCTGGGCAGTTCTTC. The whole variable domain, filled in from reference TRBV13 and TRBJ2-1, reads AAGVIQSPRHLIKEKRETATLKCYPIPRHDTVYWYQQGPGQDPQFLISFYEKMQSDKGSIPDRFSAQQFSDYHSELNMSSLELGDSALYFCASSRAGIPGSGQFFGPGTRLTVL.

This chain connects TRBV16 to TRBJ1-4; D gene ambiguous. The CDR3 is 13 residues long. V gave up 1 base and J gave up 8 bases, with 8 bases separating them. CDR1 and CDR2 (germline): KGHSY, FQNENV. CDR3 loop: CASSQLSREKLFF. The CDR3 bases are TGTGCCAGCAGCCAATTAAGTCGGGAAAAACTGTTTTTT. Based on the CDR3 plus reference TRBV16 and TRBJ1-4, the full variable domain is GEEVAQTPKHLVRGEGQKAKLYCAPIKGHSYVFWYQQVLKNEFKFLISFQNENVFDETGMPKERFSAKCLPNSPCSLEIQATKLEDSAVYFCASSQLSREKLFFGSGTQLSVL.

This clone was found once. V usage is TRBV6-5 and J usage is TRBJ1-4, with a possible D match to TRBD1 (6 bases). Germline values: CDR1 MNHEY, CDR2 SVGAGI. There are 14 residues in the CDR3. V lost 6 bases and J 7 bases, leaving 15 bases between the germline ends. CDR3 in amino acids: CASRPARGGEKLFF. CDR3 coding DNA: TGTGCCAGCAGACCCGCCAGGGGTGGTGAAAAACTGTTTTTT.

V gene TRBV7-2 combines with J gene TRBJ1-5; 7 nucleotides match TRBD1. The CDR3 covers 15 residues. From germline, CDR1 is SGHTA and CDR2 FQGNSA. With 1 base clipped from V and 2 bases from J, the junction kept 2 bases outside the gene matches. CDR3 sequence (DNA): TGTGCCAGCAGCTTAGAGGGGGCGGGCAATCAGCCCCAGCATTTT. This codes for CASSLEGAGNQPQHF.

The J gene is TRBJ2-7, the V gene TRBV6-1, with D possibly being TRBD1 (5 bases). The V gene lost 1 base and the J gene lost 5 bases, with 18 bases spanning the gap. CDR3 length equals 16 residues. Germline CDR1 MNHNS, CDR2 SASEGT. The DNA for the CDR3 is TGTGCCAGCAGTGAAGTATTTGGCAGGGCGGTTGACGAGCAGTACTTC. Amino acid sequence: CASSEVFGRAVDEQYF.

The chain joins TRBV7-9 to TRBJ2-3; possible D gene TRBD2, 6 bases. The CDR3 has 14 residues. The V end was cut by 5 bases, the J end by 0 bases, with 9 bases between. Germline CDR1 reads SEHNR; CDR2 reads FQNEAQ (reference sequence). The CDR3 nucleotides are TGTGCCAGCAGCATAAGCGGGAGCACAGATACGCAGTATTTT. Protein product: CASSISGSTDTQYF.

The chain recombines TRBV2 with TRBJ1-2; no clear D gene. The CDR3 covers 11 residues. From germline, CDR1 is SNHLY and CDR2 FYNNEI. Trimming removed 6 bases at V and 7 bases at J, with 9 bases between. CDR3 DNA: TGTGCCAGCAGGGTTGAGAGTGGCTACACCTTC. Translated, it gives CASRVESGYTF.

V and J are TRBV7-2 and TRBJ2-1; the D gene is possibly TRBD2 (6 bases). The CDR3 extends over 14 amino acids. Germline V CDR1 and CDR2: SGHTA, FQGNSA. CDR3 loop: CVTRRGGSYNEQFF. Written as DNA, the CDR3 is TGTGTCACAAGGCGGGGCGGCTCCTACAATGAGCAGTTCTTC.

The rearrangement joins TRBV5-1 to TRBJ1-2; D possibly corresponds to TRBD1 (5 bases). The germline V and J ends were trimmed by 3 bases and 2 bases, with 20 bases remaining between them. CDR1 and CDR2 from the germline V gene are SGHRS and YFSETQ. This CDR3 spans 17 amino acids. The CDR3 bases are TGCGCCAGCAGCTCTTGGTGGGGAGGGGAATCGAACTATGGCTACACCTTC. The encoded protein is CASSSWWGGESNYGYTF.

This chain links TRBV27 with TRBJ2-7; D is unresolved. The V and J ends lost 6 bases and 5 bases respectively, with 20 bases between them. Germline assignment: CDR1 MNHEY and CDR2 SMNVEV (reference sequence). The CDR3 has 15 residues. The CDR3 sequence is CASSPITFIRDEQYF. The CDR3 coding sequence is TGTGCCAGCAGCCCTATCACCTTTATTCGGGACGAGCAGTACTTC.